The TCR beta chain described here comes from a study of T cells in Graves' hyperthyroidism and ophthalmopathy (dated 2019 in TCRdb). Turning to the overall study: Peripheral blood was collected at initial diagnosis, before any treatment. A discovery cohort of about 96 patients, 43 with Graves' ophthalmopathy and approximately 57 with stable Graves' hyperthyroidism, was used to find distinguishing TCR V-J signatures. Prospective prediction of ophthalmopathy was tested in an independent validation cohort consisting of some 18 hyperthyroidism patients and 15 to 17 patients who later progressed to ophthalmopathy. The 100 discovery patients were randomly split 7:3 into training and test sets. The study also compared thyroid tissue and blood T-cell repertoires from about six Graves' hyperthyroidism patients. Following sampling, methimazole starting at 30 mg daily was given to hyperthyroidism patients, and high-dose intravenous methylprednisolone was given to ophthalmopathy patients. TCR Vbeta CDR3 sequencing of 140 or so peripheral blood samples (about 45 ophthalmopathy, around 80 hyperthyroidism and roughly 17 progressor patients) is reported in the paper. Findings and caveats that apply to the study as a whole: Most expanded thyroid clonotypes (frequency above 0.001) were also detected in blood, suggesting blood repertoires may reflect thyroid immune responses. No statistical method was used to fix the sample size in advance, and group allocation was not hidden from the investigators. A model built on a 13 V-J signature distinguished ophthalmopathy from stable hyperthyroidism, reaching roughly 88% sensitivity and around 81% specificity in cross-validation and 80%/75% in testing. In validation, the model predicted progression to ophthalmopathy with 55% to 71% sensitivity and roughly 72% specificity, a median of about 6 months before onset.

The TCR beta CDR3 regions were amplified from the RNA transcripts. For the first round of RT-PCR on the TCR CDR3, the HTBI primer set was used together with the Qiagen OneStep RT-PCR kit. Libraries were constructed in a second round of multiplex PCR, after which size selection and purification were performed. Sequencing of the libraries was done on an Illumina HiSeq2000 using paired-end 100 bp reads. From the authors' description of their analysis: Raw data were processed with SOAPnuke, discarding reads with adapters, uncalled bases, mean Phred below 15, or no exact constant-primer or identifier match. High-quality paired reads were merged with COPE v1.2.5, and unique nucleotide sequences were defined as clonotypes. MiTCR v1.1 was used to align clonotypes to the IMGT TRBV, TRBD and TRBJ reference segments. The analysis was restricted to V-J combinations with a frequency above 0.0001, which together covered 99% to 99.2% of the repertoires. The TCS score was defined as the ratio of F50 (clonal expansion) to E x V (chaos), calculated using BLOSUM62-based TCRdist between CDR3 peptides within each V-J. Welch's t-statistics and random forest reduced several hundred V-J features to fewer than 15, which were used in a naive Bayes classifier (R e1071). The similarity between thyroid and blood repertoires was quantified using the Morisita-Horn index. TCRdb cleaned the public reads at Q25 with fastp, built clones with MiXCR and kept in-frame beta chains. CDR3 protein sequences are deduplicated, and each keeps its most common genes and DNA. These V and J calls derive from TCRdb rather than the authors' analysis. The sample table lists some 800,000 distinct CDR3 sequences, roughly 40% of them with a count of one. 8.9% of the sample lies in the top ten.

Sequences ENHRY (CDR1) and SYGVKD (CDR2) are obtained from the germline V gene. The CDR3, from cysteine to phenylalanine, totals 12 residues. Only the CDR3 DNA is retained, 36 bases long and in frame from the first base. V is cut by 4 bases and J by 4 bases, and the space between the germline ends is 5 bases. Stable Graves' hyperthyroidism was defined as the absence of progression to ophthalmopathy over 18 months of follow-up. Hyperthyroidism patients were newly diagnosed, with disease duration under 2 months, and aged 18 to 65 years. Any patient with an uncontrolled infection, another autoimmune disease, pregnancy or lactation was excluded. Diagnoses relied on clinical symptoms, serum thyroxine and TRAb, thyroid ultrasound and orbital computed tomography. PBMCs were separated from about 10 ml of fresh peripheral blood using Ficoll-Paque density gradient centrifugation. Trizol reagent was used to extract total RNA, and RNA quality was then checked on an Agilent 2100 Bioanalyzer.

The table lists this clonotype with many counts. The specificity of this receptor is unknown. No much larger clonotype is one base removed from it; base qualities were not supplied. The specimen was blood. The sequence links TRBV10-3 to TRBJ1-3, with the D gene too uncertain to name. This receptor was identified in a young man with Graves' hyperthyroidism. The CDR3 in this case is CAISGLGNTIYF. The DNA sequence is as follows: TGTGCCATCAGTGGCCTCGGAAACACCATATATTTT.